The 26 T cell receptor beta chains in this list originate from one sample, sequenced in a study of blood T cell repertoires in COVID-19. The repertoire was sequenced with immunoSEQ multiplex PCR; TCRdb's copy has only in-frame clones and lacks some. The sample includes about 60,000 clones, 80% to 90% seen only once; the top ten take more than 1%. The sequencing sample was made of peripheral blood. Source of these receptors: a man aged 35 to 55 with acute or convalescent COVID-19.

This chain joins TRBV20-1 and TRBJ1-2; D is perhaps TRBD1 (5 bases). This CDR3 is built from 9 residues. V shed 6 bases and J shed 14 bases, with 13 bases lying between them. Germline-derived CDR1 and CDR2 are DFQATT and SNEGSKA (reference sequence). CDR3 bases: TGCAGTGCGGAACTGGGGGGAACCTTC. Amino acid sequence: CSAELGGTF.

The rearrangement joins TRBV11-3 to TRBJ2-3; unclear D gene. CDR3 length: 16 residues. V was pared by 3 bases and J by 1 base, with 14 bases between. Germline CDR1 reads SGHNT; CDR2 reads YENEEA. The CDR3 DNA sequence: TGTGCCAGCAGCTTTCCACAGACCTCTGGCACAGATACGCAGTATTTT. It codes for CASSFPQTSGTDTQYF. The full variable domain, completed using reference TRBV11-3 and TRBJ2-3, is EAGVVQSPRYKIIEKKQPVAFWCNPISGHNTLYWYLQNLGQGPELLIRYENEEAVDDSQLPKDRFSAERLKGVDSTLKIQPAELGDSAVYLCASSFPQTSGTDTQYFGPGTRLTVL.

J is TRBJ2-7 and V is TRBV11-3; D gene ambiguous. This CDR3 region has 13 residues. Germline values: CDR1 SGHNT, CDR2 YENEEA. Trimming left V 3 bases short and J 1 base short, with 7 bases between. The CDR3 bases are TGTGCCAGCAGCTTTGCGCCTTCCTACGAGCAGTACTTC. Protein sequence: CASSFAPSYEQYF.

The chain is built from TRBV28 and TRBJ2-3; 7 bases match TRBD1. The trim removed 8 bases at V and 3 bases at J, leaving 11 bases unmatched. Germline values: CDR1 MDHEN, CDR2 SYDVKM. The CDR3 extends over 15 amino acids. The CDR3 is CASGTGVGATDTQYF. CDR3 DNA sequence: TGTGCCAGCGGTACAGGGGTCGGGGCTACAGATACGCAGTATTTT.

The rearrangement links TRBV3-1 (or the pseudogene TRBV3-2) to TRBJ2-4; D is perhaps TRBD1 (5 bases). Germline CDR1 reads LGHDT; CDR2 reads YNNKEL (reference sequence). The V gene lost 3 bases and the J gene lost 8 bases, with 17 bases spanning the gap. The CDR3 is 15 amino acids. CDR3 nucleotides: TGTGCCAGCAGCCACACCACTGGCAGGGCCTACATTCAGTACTTC. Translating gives CASSHTTGRAYIQYF.

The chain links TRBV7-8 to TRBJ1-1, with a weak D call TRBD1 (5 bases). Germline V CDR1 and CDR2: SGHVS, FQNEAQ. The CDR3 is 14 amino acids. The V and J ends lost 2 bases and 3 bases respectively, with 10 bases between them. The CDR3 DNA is TGTGCCAGCAGCTTATCCGTAGGGGACACTGAAGCTTTCTTT. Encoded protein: CASSLSVGDTEAFF.

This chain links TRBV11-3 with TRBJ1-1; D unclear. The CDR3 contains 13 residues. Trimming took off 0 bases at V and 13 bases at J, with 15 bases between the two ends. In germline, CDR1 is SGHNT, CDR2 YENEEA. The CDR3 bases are TGTGCCAGCAGCTTAGATCCTCAATCTCTCGGTTTCTTT. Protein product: CASSLDPQSLGFF.

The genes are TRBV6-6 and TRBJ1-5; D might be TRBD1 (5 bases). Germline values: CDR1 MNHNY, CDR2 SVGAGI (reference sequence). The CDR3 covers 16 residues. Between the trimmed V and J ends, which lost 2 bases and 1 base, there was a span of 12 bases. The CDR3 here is CASSYQRGESNQPQHF. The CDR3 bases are TGTGCCAGCAGTTACCAACGGGGGGAAAGCAATCAGCCCCAGCATTTT.

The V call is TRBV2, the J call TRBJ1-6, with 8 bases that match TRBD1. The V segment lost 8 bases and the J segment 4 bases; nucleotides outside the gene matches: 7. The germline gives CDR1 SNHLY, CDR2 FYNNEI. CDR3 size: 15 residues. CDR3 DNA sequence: TGTGCCAGCGCCGAGGGACAGGCGTATAATTCACCCCTCCACTTT. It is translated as CASAEGQAYNSPLHF. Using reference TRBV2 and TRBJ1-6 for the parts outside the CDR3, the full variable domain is EPEVTQTPSHQVTQMGQEVILRCVPISNHLYFYWYRQILGQKVEFLVSFYNNEISEKSEIFDDQFSVERPDGSNFTLKIRSTKLEDSAMYFCASAEGQAYNSPLHFGNGTRLTVT.

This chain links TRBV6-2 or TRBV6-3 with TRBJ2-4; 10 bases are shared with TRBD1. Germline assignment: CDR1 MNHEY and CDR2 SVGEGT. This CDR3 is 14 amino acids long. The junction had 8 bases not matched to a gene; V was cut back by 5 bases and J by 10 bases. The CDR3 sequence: CASSDRGRPIIQYF. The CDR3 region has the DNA TGTGCCAGCAGTGACAGGGGGCGCCCAATTATTCAGTACTTC.

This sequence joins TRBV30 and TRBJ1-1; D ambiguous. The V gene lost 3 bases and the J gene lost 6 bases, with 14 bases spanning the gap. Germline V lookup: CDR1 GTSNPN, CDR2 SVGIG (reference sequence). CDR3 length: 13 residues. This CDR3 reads CAWRLGGRPEAFF. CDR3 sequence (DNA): TGTGCCTGGAGGCTAGGTGGGAGGCCTGAAGCTTTCTTT.

The CDR3 sequence: CASSPQGGRTEAFF. The CDR3 DNA reads as TGCGCCAGCAGCCCTCAGGGAGGGCGTACTGAAGCTTTCTTT. The V call is TRBV5-1, the J call TRBJ1-1, with a tentative D call TRBD1 (5 bases). Trimming took 4 bases from V and 5 from J, leaving 15 bases between them. CDR1 is SGHRS, CDR2 YFSETQ, per germline. The CDR3 covers 14 residues.

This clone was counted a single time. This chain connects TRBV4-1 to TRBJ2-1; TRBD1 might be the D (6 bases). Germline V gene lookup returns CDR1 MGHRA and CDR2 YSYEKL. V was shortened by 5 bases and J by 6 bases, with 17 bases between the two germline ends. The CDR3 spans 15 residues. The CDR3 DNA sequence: TGCGCCAGCAGCGAAACTAGACTACAGGGCAATGAGCAGTTCTTC. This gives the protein CASSETRLQGNEQFF.

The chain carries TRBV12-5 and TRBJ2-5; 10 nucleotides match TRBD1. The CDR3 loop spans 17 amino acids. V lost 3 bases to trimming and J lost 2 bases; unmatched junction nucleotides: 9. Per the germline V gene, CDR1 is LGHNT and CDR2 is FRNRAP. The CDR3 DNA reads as TGTGCTAGTGGTTTTTGGACAGGGGGGAGGTGGCAAGAGACCCAGTACTTC. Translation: CASGFWTGGRWQETQYF.

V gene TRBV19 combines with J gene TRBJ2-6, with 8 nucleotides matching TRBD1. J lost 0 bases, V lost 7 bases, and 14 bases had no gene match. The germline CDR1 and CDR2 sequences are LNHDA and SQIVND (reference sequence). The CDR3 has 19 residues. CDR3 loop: CASTPQGAFGSSGANVLTF. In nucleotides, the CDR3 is TGTGCCAGTACCCCCCAGGGGGCGTTCGGGAGCTCTGGGGCCAACGTCCTGACTTTC.

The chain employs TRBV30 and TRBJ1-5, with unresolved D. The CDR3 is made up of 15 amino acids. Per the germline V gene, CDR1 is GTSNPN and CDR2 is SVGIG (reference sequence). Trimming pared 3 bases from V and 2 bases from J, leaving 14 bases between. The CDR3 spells CAWSWPGGGNQPQHF. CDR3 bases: TGTGCCTGGAGCTGGCCGGGCGGGGGCAATCAGCCCCAGCATTTT.

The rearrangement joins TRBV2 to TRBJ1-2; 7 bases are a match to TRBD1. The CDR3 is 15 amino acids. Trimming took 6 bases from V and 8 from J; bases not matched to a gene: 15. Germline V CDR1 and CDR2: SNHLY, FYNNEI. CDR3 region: CASREDRTYSWGYTF. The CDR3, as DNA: TGTGCCAGCAGGGAGGACAGGACCTACTCGTGGGGCTACACCTTC.

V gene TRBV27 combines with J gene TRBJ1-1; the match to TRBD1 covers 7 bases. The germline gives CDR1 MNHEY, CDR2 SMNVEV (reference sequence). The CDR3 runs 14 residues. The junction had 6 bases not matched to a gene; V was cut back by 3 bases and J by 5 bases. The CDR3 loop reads CASSFGTVGTEAFF. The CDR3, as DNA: TGTGCCAGCAGTTTCGGGACAGTCGGGACTGAAGCTTTCTTT.

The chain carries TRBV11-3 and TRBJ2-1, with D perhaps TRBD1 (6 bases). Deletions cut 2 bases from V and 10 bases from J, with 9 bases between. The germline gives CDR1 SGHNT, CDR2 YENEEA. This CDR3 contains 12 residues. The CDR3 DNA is TGTGCCAGCAGCTTAAGGACAGAAGAGCAGTTCTTC. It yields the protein CASSLRTEEQFF.

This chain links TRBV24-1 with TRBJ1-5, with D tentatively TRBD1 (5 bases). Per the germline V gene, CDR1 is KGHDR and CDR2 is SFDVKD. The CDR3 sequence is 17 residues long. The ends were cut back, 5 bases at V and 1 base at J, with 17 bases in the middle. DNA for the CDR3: TGTGCCACCAGTGCCAAGGAGGGGCTGGCGAGCAATCAGCCCCAGCATTTT. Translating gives CATSAKEGLASNQPQHF.

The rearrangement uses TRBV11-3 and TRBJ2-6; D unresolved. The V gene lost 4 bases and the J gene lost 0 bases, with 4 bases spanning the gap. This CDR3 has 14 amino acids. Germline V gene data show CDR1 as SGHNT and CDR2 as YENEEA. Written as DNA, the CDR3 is TGTGCCAGCAGCTCTAACTCTGGGGCCAACGTCCTGACTTTC. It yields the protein CASSSNSGANVLTF.

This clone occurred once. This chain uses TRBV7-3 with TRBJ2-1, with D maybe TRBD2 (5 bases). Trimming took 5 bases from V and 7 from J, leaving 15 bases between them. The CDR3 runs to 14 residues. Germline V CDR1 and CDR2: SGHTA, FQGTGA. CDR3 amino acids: CASSLSAGGNEQFF. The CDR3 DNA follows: TGTGCCAGCAGCCTCTCGGCGGGCGGTAATGAGCAGTTCTTC. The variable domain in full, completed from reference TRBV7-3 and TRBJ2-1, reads GAGVSQTPSNKVTEKGKYVELRCDPISGHTALYWYRQSLGQGPEFLIYFQGTGAADDSGLPNDRFFAVRPEGSVSTLKIQRTERGDSAVYLCASSLSAGGNEQFFGPGTRLTVL.

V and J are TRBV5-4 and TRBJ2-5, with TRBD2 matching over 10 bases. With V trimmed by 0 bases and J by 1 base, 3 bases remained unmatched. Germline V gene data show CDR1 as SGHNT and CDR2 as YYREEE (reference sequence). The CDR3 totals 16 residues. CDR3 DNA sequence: TGTGCCAGCAGCTTGGAAATAGCGGGGGGCCAAGAGACCCAGTACTTC. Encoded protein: CASSLEIAGGQETQYF.

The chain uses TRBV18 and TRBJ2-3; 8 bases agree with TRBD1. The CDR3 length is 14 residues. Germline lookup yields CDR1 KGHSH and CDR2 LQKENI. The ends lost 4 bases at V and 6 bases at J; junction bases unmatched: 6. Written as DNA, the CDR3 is TGTGCCAGCTCACAGACAGGGGACAGGGATACGCAGTATTTT. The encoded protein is CASSQTGDRDTQYF.

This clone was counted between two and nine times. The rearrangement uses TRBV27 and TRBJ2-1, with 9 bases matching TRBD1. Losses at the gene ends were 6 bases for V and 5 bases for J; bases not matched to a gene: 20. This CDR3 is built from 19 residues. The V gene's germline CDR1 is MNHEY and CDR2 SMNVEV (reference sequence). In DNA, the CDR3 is TGTGCCAGCAGCTCCGTCCGGGGGACAGGGAGAATCTACGACAATGAGCAGTTCTTC. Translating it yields CASSSVRGTGRIYDNEQFF.

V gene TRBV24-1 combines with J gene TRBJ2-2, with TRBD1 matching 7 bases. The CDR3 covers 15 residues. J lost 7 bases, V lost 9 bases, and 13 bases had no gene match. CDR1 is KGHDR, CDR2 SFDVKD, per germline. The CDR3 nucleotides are TGTGCCACCGGGAAAGGGGGCGCCGAGGGCGGGGAGCTGTTTTTT. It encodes CATGKGGAEGGELFF.